The entry below describes one T cell receptor (beta chain). Profiled with immunoSEQ multiplex PCR; TCRdb holds only in-frame clones, not every one. Found here are some 130,000 clones, 85% to 95% of them singletons; the top ten hold 1.6%. These data originate in a study of T cell responses to AZD1222 COVID-19 vaccine. The sequence was obtained from an adult in good health. The sample in question was peripheral blood, obtained on day 0 of AZD1222 vaccination.

The CDR3 DNA reads TGTGCCAGCACCCTAGAGTCCGGGGGCGCGCAGTATTTT. It translates to CASTLESGGAQYF. This sequence joins TRBV12-3 or TRBV12-4 and TRBJ2-3; the D gene could be TRBD1 or TRBD2 (6 bases each). Trimming took off 7 bases at V and 10 bases at J, with 18 bases between the two ends. CDR3 size: 13 residues.